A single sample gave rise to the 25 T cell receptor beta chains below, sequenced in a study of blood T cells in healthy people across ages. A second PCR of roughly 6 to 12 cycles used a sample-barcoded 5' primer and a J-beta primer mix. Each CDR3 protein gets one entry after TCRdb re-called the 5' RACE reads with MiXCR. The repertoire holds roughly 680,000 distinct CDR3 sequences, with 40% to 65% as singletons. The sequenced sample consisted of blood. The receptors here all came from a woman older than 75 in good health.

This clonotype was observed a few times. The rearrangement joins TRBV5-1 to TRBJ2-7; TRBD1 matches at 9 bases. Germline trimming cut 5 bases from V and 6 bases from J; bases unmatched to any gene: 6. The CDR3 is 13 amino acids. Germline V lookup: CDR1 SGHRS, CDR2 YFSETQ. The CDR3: CASRKGQGPEQYF. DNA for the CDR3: TGCGCCAGCAGAAAGGGACAGGGACCCGAGCAGTACTTC. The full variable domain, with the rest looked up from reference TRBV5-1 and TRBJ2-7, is KAGVTQTPRYLIKTRGQQVTLSCSPISGHRSVSWYQQTPGQGLQFLFEYFSETQRNKGNFPGRFSGRQFSNSRSEMNVSTLELGDSALYLCASRKGQGPEQYFGPGTRLTVT.

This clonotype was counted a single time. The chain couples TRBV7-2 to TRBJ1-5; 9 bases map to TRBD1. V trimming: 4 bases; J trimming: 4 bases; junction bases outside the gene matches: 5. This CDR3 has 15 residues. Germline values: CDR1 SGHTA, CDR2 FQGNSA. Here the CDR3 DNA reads TGTGCCAGCAGCTGGGGGACAGGGATTAATCAGCCCCAGCATTTT. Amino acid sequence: CASSWGTGINQPQHF.

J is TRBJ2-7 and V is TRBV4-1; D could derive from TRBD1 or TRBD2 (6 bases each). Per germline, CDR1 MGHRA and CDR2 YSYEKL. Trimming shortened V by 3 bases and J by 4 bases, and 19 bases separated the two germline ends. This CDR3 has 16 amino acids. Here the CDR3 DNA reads TGCGCCAGCAGCCAGGAACCTGGGAGAGGGGGGTACGAGCAGTACTTC. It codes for CASSQEPGRGGYEQYF.

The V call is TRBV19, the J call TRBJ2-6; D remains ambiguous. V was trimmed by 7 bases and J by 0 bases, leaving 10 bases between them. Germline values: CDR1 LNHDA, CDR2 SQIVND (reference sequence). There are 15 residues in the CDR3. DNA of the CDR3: TGTGCCAGTACGGCCGGAATCTCTGGGGCCAACGTCCTGACTTTC. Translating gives CASTAGISGANVLTF.

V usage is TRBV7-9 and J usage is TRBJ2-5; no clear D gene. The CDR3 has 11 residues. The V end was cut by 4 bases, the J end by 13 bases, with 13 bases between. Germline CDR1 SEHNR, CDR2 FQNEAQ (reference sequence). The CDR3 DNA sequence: TGTGCCAGCAGCTCAGACTGGTCTCTGTACTTC. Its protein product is CASSSDWSLYF.

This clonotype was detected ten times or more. CDR3 DNA: TGTGCCAGCCGCATGACAAGGTACAATGAGCAGTTCTTC. Its protein is CASRMTRYNEQFF. J is TRBJ2-1 and V is TRBV27; D call uncertain. Germline CDR1 and CDR2: MNHEY and SMNVEV (reference sequence). The CDR3 covers 13 residues. V lost 8 bases to trimming and J lost 4 bases, with 12 bases between them.

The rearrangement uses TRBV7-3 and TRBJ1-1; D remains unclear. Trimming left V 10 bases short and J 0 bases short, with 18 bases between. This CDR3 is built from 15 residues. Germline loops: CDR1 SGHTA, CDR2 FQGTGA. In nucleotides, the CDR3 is TGTGCCACCCGGTTGGGTCGAGGAATGAACACTGAAGCTTTCTTT. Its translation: CATRLGRGMNTEAFF.

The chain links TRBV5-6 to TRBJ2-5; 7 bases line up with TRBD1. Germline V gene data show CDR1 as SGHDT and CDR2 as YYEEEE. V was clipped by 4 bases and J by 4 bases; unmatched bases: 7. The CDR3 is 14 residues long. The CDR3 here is CASSGMTGLETQYF. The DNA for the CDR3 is TGTGCCAGCAGCGGAATGACAGGGTTAGAGACCCAGTACTTC.

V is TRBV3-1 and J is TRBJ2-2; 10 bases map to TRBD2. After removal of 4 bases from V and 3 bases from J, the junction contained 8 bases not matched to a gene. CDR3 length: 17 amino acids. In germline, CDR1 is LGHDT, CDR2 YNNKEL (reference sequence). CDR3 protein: CASSPPRLAGDTGELFF. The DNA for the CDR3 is TGTGCCAGCAGCCCACCGCGGCTAGCGGGGGACACCGGGGAGCTGTTTTTT.

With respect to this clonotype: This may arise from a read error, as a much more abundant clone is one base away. CDR3 in amino acids: CASSLLADRRMNEQFF. For the CDR3, the DNA is TGCGCCAGCAGCTTGTTGGCCGACAGGCGGATGAATGAGCAGTTCTTC. The chain uses TRBV5-1 and TRBJ2-1; TRBD1 is a possible D gene (6 bases). This CDR3 is 16 amino acids long. In germline, CDR1 is SGHRS, CDR2 YFSETQ. V was shortened by 1 base and J by 7 bases, with 18 bases between the two germline ends.

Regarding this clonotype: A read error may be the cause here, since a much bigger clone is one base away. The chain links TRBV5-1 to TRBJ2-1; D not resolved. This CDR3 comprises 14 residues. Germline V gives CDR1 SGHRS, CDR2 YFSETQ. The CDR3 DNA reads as TGCGCCGGCAGCTTGGGTGCAGAAAACAATGAGCAGTTCTTC. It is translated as CAGSLGAENNEQFF.

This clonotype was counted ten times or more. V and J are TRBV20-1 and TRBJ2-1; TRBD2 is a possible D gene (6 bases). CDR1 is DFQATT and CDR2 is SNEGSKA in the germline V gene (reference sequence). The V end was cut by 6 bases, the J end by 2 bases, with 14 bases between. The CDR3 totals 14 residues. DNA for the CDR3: TGCAGTGCATTTAGCGGACGACCCTACAATGAGCAGTTCTTC. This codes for CSAFSGRPYNEQFF.

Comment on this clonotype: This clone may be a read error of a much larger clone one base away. The CDR3 nucleotides are TGTGCCAGCAGCCGAAACGACGGGGGTGCGCAGTATTTT. Translated, it gives CASSRNDGGAQYF. The chain is built from TRBV6-5 and TRBJ2-3, with D possibly being TRBD2 (6 bases). CDR1 is MNHEY, CDR2 SVGAGI, per germline. Trimming removed 6 bases at V and 10 bases at J, with 17 bases between. CDR3 length: 13 amino acids.

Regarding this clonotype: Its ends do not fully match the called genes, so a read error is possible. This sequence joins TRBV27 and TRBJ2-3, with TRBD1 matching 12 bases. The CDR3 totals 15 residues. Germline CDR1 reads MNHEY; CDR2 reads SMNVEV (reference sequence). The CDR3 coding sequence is TGTGCCAGCGGTTTTTTGGGACAGGGGGCGGATACGCAGTATTTT. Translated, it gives CASGFLGQGADTQYF.

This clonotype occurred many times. Here the CDR3 reads CASSGGTGPYNEQFF. The CDR3 coding sequence is TGCGCCAGCAGCGGTGGGACAGGGCCCTACAATGAGCAGTTCTTC. The chain carries TRBV5-1 and TRBJ2-1; 9 nucleotides align to TRBD1. This CDR3 region has 15 residues. In germline, CDR1 is SGHRS, CDR2 YFSETQ. Unmatched junction bases numbered 4, after V lost 4 bases and J lost 2 bases.

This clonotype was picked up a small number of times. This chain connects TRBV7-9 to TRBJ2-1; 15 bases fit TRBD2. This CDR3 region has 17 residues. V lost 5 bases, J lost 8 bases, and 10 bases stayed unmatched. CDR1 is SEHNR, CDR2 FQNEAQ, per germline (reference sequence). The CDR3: CASSRWTSGRAGDEQFF. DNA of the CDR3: TGTGCCAGCAGCCGATGGACTAGCGGGAGGGCAGGGGATGAGCAGTTCTTC. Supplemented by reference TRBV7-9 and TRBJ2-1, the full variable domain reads DTGVSQNPRHKITKRGQNVTFRCDPISEHNRLYWYRQTLGQGPEFLTYFQNEAQLEKSRLLSDRFSAERPKGSFSTLEIQRTEQGDSAMYLCASSRWTSGRAGDEQFFGPGTRLTVL.

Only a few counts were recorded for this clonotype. CDR3 in amino acids: CASSSRPGQQFF. CDR3 nucleotides: TGTGCCAGCAGCTCGCGACCGGGACAGCAGTTCTTC. The chain carries TRBV7-3 and TRBJ2-1, with D perhaps TRBD1 or TRBD2 (5 bases each). V lost 4 bases and J lost 11, with 12 bases in between. The CDR3 covers 12 residues. From germline, CDR1 is SGHTA and CDR2 FQGTGA.

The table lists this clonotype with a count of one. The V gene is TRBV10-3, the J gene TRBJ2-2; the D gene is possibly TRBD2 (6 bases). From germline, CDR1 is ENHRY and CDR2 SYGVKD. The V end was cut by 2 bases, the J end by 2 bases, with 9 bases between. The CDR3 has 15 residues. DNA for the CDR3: TGTGCCATCAGTGAGGCGGGACCTAACACCGGGGAGCTGTTTTTT. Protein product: CAISEAGPNTGELFF.

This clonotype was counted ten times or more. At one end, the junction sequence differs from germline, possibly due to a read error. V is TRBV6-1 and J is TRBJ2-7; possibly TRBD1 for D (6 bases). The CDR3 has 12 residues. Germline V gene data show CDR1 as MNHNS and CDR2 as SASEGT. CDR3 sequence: CASSGRGYEQYF. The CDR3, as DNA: TGTGCCAGTAGTGGCAGGGGTTACGAGCAGTACTTC.

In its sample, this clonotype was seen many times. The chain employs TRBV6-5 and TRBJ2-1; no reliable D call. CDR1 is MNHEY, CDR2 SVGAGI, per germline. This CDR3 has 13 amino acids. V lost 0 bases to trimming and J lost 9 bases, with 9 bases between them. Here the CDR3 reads CASSYSVGVEQFF. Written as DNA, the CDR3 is TGTGCCAGCAGTTACTCGGTTGGTGTTGAGCAGTTCTTC.

CDR3 in amino acids: CSVPTLTRPTVRRDTQYF. In DNA, the CDR3 is TGCAGCGTTCCTACCTTGACTCGCCCGACGGTGCGCCGAGATACGCAGTATTTT. This chain connects TRBV29-1 to TRBJ2-3; no clear D gene. The CDR3 spans 18 residues. Germline V gene sequence: CDR1 SQVTM, CDR2 ANQGSEA. V lost 5 bases and J 5 bases, leaving 29 bases between the germline ends.

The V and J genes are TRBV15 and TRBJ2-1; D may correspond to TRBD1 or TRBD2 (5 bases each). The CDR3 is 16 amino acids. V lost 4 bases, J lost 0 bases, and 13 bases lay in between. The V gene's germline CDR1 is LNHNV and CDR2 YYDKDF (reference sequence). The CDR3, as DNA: TGTGCCACCAGCATCGGGAAGAGGGGCTCCTACAATGAGCAGTTCTTC. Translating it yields CATSIGKRGSYNEQFF.

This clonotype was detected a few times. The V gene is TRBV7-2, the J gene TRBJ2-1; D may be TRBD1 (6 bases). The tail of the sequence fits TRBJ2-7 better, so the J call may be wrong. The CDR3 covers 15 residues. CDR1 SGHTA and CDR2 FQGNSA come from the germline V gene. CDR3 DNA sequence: TGTGCCAGCAGAAATCCGGGACAATTCTACAATGAGCAGTACTTC. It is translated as CASRNPGQFYNEQYF.

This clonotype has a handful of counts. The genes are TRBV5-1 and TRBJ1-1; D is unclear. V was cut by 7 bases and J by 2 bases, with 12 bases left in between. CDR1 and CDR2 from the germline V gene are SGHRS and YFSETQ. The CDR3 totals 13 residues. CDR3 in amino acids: CASVEPGNTEAFF. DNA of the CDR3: TGCGCCAGCGTCGAACCGGGTAACACTGAAGCTTTCTTT.

CDR3 sequence (DNA): TGCAGCGTTGTTGCTAGCTGTCGGTTGGGGGGTGTGCAGTTCTTC. Protein sequence: CSVVASCRLGGVQFF. This chain connects TRBV29-1 to TRBJ2-1, with D perhaps TRBD2 (6 bases). The CDR3 is made up of 15 amino acids. Germline V gene sequence: CDR1 SQVTM, CDR2 ANQGSEA. V shed 4 bases and J shed 12 bases, with 25 bases lying between them.